These 20 T cell receptor beta chains came from one sample sequenced in a study of regulatory T cells in long-lasting Graves disease. Researchers made TCR beta libraries by using iRepertoire HTBI primers and running Arm-PCR on CDR3 regions. TCRdb re-called the multiplex PCR reads through MiXCR, storing one row per CDR3 protein. The sample yields 680,000 or so distinct CDR3 sequences, roughly 16% seen once. Documented time point: newly diagnosed GD, antithyroid drugs for less than 3 months. From RNA extracted from PBMCs, the TCR library was made. The sample was also linked to a second study, of T cells in Graves' hyperthyroidism and ophthalmopathy.

Sequences were derived from peripheral blood mononuclear cells (PBMCs), sampled at new diagnosis, from a patient treated with antithyroid drugs. The source of these receptors is a woman in her twenties or thirties with Graves disease.

The gene calls are TRBV5-1 and TRBJ2-1; 13 bases match TRBD2. This CDR3 comprises 17 residues. CDR1 is SGHRS, CDR2 YFSETQ, per germline. The junction had 14 bases not matched to a gene; V was cut back by 5 bases and J by 9 bases. The CDR3 reads CASSLSPGTSGEVEQFF. CDR3 DNA sequence: TGCGCCAGCAGTCTATCGCCCGGGACTAGCGGGGAGGTTGAGCAGTTCTTC. The whole variable domain, filled in from reference TRBV5-1 and TRBJ2-1, reads KAGVTQTPRYLIKTRGQQVTLSCSPISGHRSVSWYQQTPGQGLQFLFEYFSETQRNKGNFPGRFSGRQFSNSRSEMNVSTLELGDSALYLCASSLSPGTSGEVEQFFGPGTRLTVL.

In its sample, this clonotype was seen a few times. The genes are TRBV10-3 and TRBJ1-1; D unclear. The CDR3 has 15 amino acids. The V and J ends lost 2 bases and 0 bases respectively, with 10 bases between them. CDR1 is ENHRY and CDR2 is SYGVKD in the germline V gene. The CDR3 DNA is TGTGCCATCAGTGAGGGGTCACACATGAACACTGAAGCTTTCTTT. This encodes CAISEGSHMNTEAFF.

As DNA, the CDR3 is TGTGCCAGCAGGCGGGACGGCCGCGTGGCCGGGGAGCTGTTTTTT. Translated, it gives CASRRDGRVAGELFF. This chain uses TRBV12-3 or TRBV12-4 with TRBJ2-2; maybe TRBD2 (6 bases). The CDR3 is 15 amino acids. V lost 6 bases to trimming and J lost 6 bases, with 17 bases between them.

In this sample, this clonotype turned up many times. The chain carries TRBV7-9 and TRBJ2-5; D is unclear. The V end was cut by 1 base, the J end by 5 bases, with 5 bases between. Germline loops: CDR1 SEHNR, CDR2 FQNEAQ (reference sequence). The CDR3 runs to 12 residues. The CDR3 sequence is CASSLVGETQYF. CDR3 in DNA: TGTGCCAGCAGCTTAGTTGGGGAGACCCAGTACTTC.

This clonotype appeared a single time. The chain combines TRBV24-1 with TRBJ2-6; D unresolved. With 9 bases removed from V and 4 bases from J, the gap between germline ends came to 15 bases. Germline V lookup: CDR1 KGHDR, CDR2 SFDVKD. The CDR3 extends over 15 amino acids. For the CDR3, the DNA is TGTGCCACCTCCTCTGCCGGTTCCGGGGCCAACGTCCTGACTTTC. This sequence encodes CATSSAGSGANVLTF.

The chain links TRBV9 to TRBJ2-3, with a weak D call TRBD2 (5 bases). The CDR3 loop spans 12 amino acids. The germline V and J ends were trimmed by 0 bases and 9 bases, with 8 bases remaining between them. Germline V CDR1 and CDR2: SGDLS, YYNGEE. The CDR3 sequence is CASSVDRGTQYF. For the CDR3, the DNA is TGTGCCAGCAGCGTAGATCGGGGAACGCAGTATTTT.

The sample holds a few counts of this clonotype. The chain has TRBV18 and TRBJ2-1; D could derive from TRBD1 or TRBD2 (5 bases each). The CDR3 has 15 residues. The V and J ends lost 0 bases and 8 bases respectively, with 14 bases between them. Germline V gene sequence: CDR1 KGHSH, CDR2 LQKENI. DNA for the CDR3: TGTGCCAGCTCACCACCCGGGACCCCTGACGATGAGCAGTTCTTC. This gives the protein CASSPPGTPDDEQFF.

The chain combines TRBV7-2 with TRBJ2-3; 13 nucleotides align to TRBD2. Germline CDR1 SGHTA, CDR2 FQGNSA. The J segment lost 7 bases and the V segment lost 5 bases, leaving 30 bases of the junction unmatched. The CDR3 covers 23 residues. Here the CDR3 reads CASSRKVSGLWTSGSAPVNTQYF. The CDR3 nucleotides are TGTGCCAGCAGCCGAAAGGTTTCCGGTCTCTGGACTAGCGGGAGCGCTCCGGTTAATACGCAGTATTTT. Drawing the rest from reference TRBV7-2 and TRBJ2-3, the complete variable domain is GAGVSQSPSNKVTEKGKDVELRCDPISGHTALYWYRQSLGQGLEFLIYFQGNSAPDKSGLPSDRFSAERTGGSVSTLTIQRTQQEDSAVYLCASSRKVSGLWTSGSAPVNTQYFGPGTRLTVL.

The chain uses TRBV5-4 and TRBJ1-2, with D unresolved. V dropped 0 bases and J dropped 9 bases, with 15 bases sitting between them. The CDR3 consists of 14 residues. Germline CDR1 is SGHNT and CDR2 is YYREEE (reference sequence). CDR3 sequence reads: CASSLDQAAPSYTF. The CDR3, as DNA: TGTGCCAGCAGCTTGGATCAGGCGGCTCCAAGCTACACCTTC.

The chain links TRBV5-1 to TRBJ2-2; no firm D call. This CDR3 spans 16 amino acids. The ends were cut back, 0 bases at V and 6 bases at J, with 15 bases in the middle. Germline lookup yields CDR1 SGHRS and CDR2 YFSETQ. The CDR3 loop reads CASSLAEQHGAGELFF. For the CDR3, the DNA is TGCGCCAGCAGCTTGGCCGAACAGCACGGAGCCGGGGAGCTGTTTTTT.

This rearrangement joins TRBV29-1 to TRBJ1-6; D unclear. CDR3 size: 13 residues. Per the germline V gene, CDR1 is SQVTM and CDR2 is ANQGSEA. Trimming left V 5 bases short and J 6 bases short, with 11 bases between. The CDR3 bases are TGCAGCGTTCAATGGCAGATTAATTCACCCCTCCACTTT. Encoded protein: CSVQWQINSPLHF.

The CDR3 DNA sequence: TGTGCCAGCAGCCCGCCCGGTGGCGGGAGGGATACGCAGTATTTT. It is translated as CASSPPGGGRDTQYF. This chain connects TRBV3-1 to TRBJ2-3, with 8 bases matching TRBD2. J lost 6 bases, V lost 4 bases, and 9 bases had no gene match. The CDR3 loop spans 15 amino acids. Germline assignment: CDR1 LGHDT and CDR2 YNNKEL (reference sequence).

This clonotype was found many times. The chain carries TRBV2 and TRBJ1-2, with D possibly being TRBD1 (5 bases). CDR3 length equals 14 residues. CDR1 SNHLY and CDR2 FYNNEI come from the germline V gene. The V and J ends lost 6 bases and 0 bases respectively, with 11 bases between them. CDR3 loop: CASRLRGANYGYTF. DNA for the CDR3: TGTGCCAGCAGGTTACGGGGGGCTAACTATGGCTACACCTTC.

This clonotype is a singleton in its sample. This may come from a read error, since a much larger clone is one base off. The chain joins TRBV15 to TRBJ1-5; 7 nucleotides agree with TRBD1. Per the germline V gene, CDR1 is LNHNV and CDR2 is YYDKDF (reference sequence). This CDR3 has 14 amino acids. Losses at the gene ends were 8 bases for V and 3 bases for J; bases not matched to a gene: 7. CDR3 bases: TGTGCCACCGGGGCCAGGGGGGACAATCAGCCCCAGCATTTT. This encodes CATGARGDNQPQHF.

The gene calls are TRBV3-1 and TRBJ2-7; 9 bases are a match to TRBD2. V dropped 5 bases and J dropped 3; count of bases not matched to a gene: 11. Germline assignment: CDR1 LGHDT and CDR2 YNNKEL (reference sequence). The CDR3 totals 16 residues. The CDR3 region is CASSDHGSGSGYEQYF. The DNA for the CDR3 is TGTGCCAGCAGCGATCATGGTAGCGGGAGTGGCTACGAGCAGTACTTC.

The chain recombines TRBV29-1 with TRBJ1-2; maybe TRBD1 (5 bases). Germline values: CDR1 SQVTM, CDR2 ANQGSEA. This CDR3 is built from 12 residues. Trimming removed 5 bases from V and 6 bases from J, with 13 bases in between. The DNA of the CDR3 is TGCAGCGTTTTTACAGGTGCTCATGGCTACACCTTC. Its translation: CSVFTGAHGYTF.

This chain connects TRBV28 to TRBJ1-6; TRBD1 agrees at 8 bases. V trimming: 8 bases; J trimming: 9 bases; junction bases outside the gene matches: 15. CDR3 size: 16 residues. Germline V gives CDR1 MDHEN, CDR2 SYDVKM. Here the CDR3 DNA reads TGTGCCAGCCAAACGGACGCAGGGGGCGTTTCTTCACCCCTCCACTTT. Its translation: CASQTDAGGVSSPLHF.

V gene TRBV6-1 combines with J gene TRBJ2-4, with unresolved D. The CDR3 length is 16 residues. The V gene lost 11 bases and the J gene lost 0 bases, with 20 bases spanning the gap. The germline V gene has CDR1 MNHNS and CDR2 SASEGT. The CDR3 region is CARQWGPPLAKNIQYF. DNA of the CDR3: TGTGCCCGCCAGTGGGGTCCTCCCCTAGCCAAAAACATTCAGTACTTC.

The CDR3: CSARPGGAPGEQYF. In DNA, the CDR3 is TGCAGCGCACGGCCAGGGGGCGCCCCGGGGGAGCAGTACTTC. V and J are TRBV29-1 and TRBJ2-7; TRBD1 matches at 8 bases. The V gene end was trimmed by 7 bases and the J gene end by 7 bases; junction bases not matched to a gene: 15. This CDR3 has 14 residues. Germline values: CDR1 SQVTM, CDR2 ANQGSEA.

This clonotype occurred many times. The chain is built from TRBV6-2 or TRBV6-3 and TRBJ1-1; weak D call: TRBD1 (6 bases). V lost 2 bases and J 4 bases, leaving 14 bases between the germline ends. CDR3 length equals 15 residues. Germline lookup yields CDR1 MNHEY and CDR2 SVGEGT. The CDR3 protein is CASSYGRGGGTEAFF. CDR3 coding DNA: TGTGCCAGCAGTTACGGCCGGGGAGGGGGCACTGAAGCTTTCTTT.